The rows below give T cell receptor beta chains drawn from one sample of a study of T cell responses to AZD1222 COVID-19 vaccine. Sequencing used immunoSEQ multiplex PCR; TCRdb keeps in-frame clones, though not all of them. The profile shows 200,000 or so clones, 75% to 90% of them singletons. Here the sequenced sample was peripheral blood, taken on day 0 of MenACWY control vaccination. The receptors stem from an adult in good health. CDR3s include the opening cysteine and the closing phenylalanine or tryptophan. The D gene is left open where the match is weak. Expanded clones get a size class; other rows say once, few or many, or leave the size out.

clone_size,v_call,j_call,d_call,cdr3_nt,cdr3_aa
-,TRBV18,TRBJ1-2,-,TGTGCCAGCTCACCCCCCGGGAGCCTTAACTATGGCTACACCTTC,CASSPPGSLNYGYTF
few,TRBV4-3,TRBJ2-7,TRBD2,TGCGCCAGCAGCCAAGCAGTGCGAGCGGGGAGAGTCTACGAGCAGTACTTC,CASSQAVRAGRVYEQYF
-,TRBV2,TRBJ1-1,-,TGTGCCAGCAGTGAAACCCGGACGGGGAACACTGAAGCTTTCTTT,CASSETRTGNTEAFF
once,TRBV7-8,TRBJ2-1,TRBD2,TGTGCCAGCAGCCCAGGACTAGCGGGAGGTGAGCAGTTCTTC,CASSPGLAGGEQFF
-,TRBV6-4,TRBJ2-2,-,TGTGCCAGCAGTGACTCTGCTAGCCCCGGGGAGCTGTTTTTT,CASSDSASPGELFF
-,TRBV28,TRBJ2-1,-,TGTGCCAGCAGTTCGCCGGGACCATTCAATGAGCAGTTCTTC,CASSSPGPFNEQFF
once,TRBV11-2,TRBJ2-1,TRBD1,TGTGCCAGCAGCCTAGACTCCGGGACAGACATTCGCAATGAGCAGTTCTTC,CASSLDSGTDIRNEQFF
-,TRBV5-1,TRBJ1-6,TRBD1,TGCGCCAGCAGCTTGGGGGACAGTCATTCACCCCTCCACTTT,CASSLGDSHSPLHF
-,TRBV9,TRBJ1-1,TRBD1,TGTGCCAGCAGCGCAGACAGGGCGGGCACTGAAGCTTTCTTT,CASSADRAGTEAFF
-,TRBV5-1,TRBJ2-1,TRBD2,TGCGCCAGCAGCGAACCGGGACTAGCGGGAGGGTTTGACAATGAGCAGTTCTTC,CASSEPGLAGGFDNEQFF
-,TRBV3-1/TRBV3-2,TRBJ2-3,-,TGTGCCAGCAGCCAAGAGTATGATACGCAGTATTTT,CASSQEYDTQYF
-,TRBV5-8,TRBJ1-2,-,TGTGCCAGCGGCCGGGAGTATGGCTACACCTTC,CASGREYGYTF
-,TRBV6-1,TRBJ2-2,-,TGTGCCAGCAGTGAAACCGACACCGGGGAGCTGTTTTTT,CASSETDTGELFF
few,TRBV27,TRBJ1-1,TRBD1,TGTGCCAGCAGTTTACGGTCAGGGGGCCTGAACACTGAAGCTTTCTTT,CASSLRSGGLNTEAFF
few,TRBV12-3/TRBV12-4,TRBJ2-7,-,TGTGCCAGCAGTTCGAAGACCTACGAGCAGTACTTC,CASSSKTYEQYF
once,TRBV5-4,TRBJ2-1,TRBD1,TGTGCCAGCGACAGGGGTGAGAGCAATGAGCAGTTCTTC,CASDRGESNEQFF
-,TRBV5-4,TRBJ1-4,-,TGTGCCAGCAGCTCGACCGCTAATGAAAAACTGTTTTTT,CASSSTANEKLFF
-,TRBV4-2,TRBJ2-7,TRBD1,TGTGCCAGCAGCCAATGGACAGGGCCCTACGAGCAGTACTTC,CASSQWTGPYEQYF
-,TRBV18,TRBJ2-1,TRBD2,TGTGCCAGCTCACCTCTCGGACTAGCGGGGGCAGGGGAGCAGTTCTTC,CASSPLGLAGAGEQFF
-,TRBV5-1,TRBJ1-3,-,TGCGCCAGCAGCTTGGGGAGCGGGTCTGGAAACACCATATATTTT,CASSLGSGSGNTIYF
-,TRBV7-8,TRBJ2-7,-,TGTGCCAGCAGCGGAGGCATTGGCGGGGCCTACGAGCAGTACTTC,CASSGGIGGAYEQYF
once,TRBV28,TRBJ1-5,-,TGTGCCAGCAGTTTCAGCAAGAATCAGCCCCAGCATTTT,CASSFSKNQPQHF
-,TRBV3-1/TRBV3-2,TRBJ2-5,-,TGTGCCAGCACCCCACCACGCGCAGGGGCCCAAGAGACCCAGTACTTC,CASTPPRAGAQETQYF
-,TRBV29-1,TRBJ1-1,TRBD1,TGCAGCGGACGGACAGGGGACACTGAAGCTTTCTTT,CSGRTGDTEAFF
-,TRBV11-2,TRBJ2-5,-,TGTGCCAGCAGCTTAGATCCGGGGGTAGAGACCCAGTACTTC,CASSLDPGVETQYF
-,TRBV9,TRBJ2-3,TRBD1,TGTGCCAGCAGCGTAGCCGTACAGGGGGTCTCGACAGATACGCAGTATTTT,CASSVAVQGVSTDTQYF
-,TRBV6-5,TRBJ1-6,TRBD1,TGTGCCAGCACCCAGACAGGGGGCAATAATTCACCCCTCCACTTT,CASTQTGGNNSPLHF
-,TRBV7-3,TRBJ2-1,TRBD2,TGTGCCAGCAGCCCTAGCGGTATGGACAATGAGCAGTTCTTC,CASSPSGMDNEQFF
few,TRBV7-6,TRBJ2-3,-,TGTGCCAGCAGCTTTACGACGTCTTATAGCACAGATACGCAGTATTTT,CASSFTTSYSTDTQYF
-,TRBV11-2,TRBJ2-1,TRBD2,TGTGCCAGCAGCCTCCTTGCGGGAGGGGACTACAATGAGCAGTTCTTC,CASSLLAGGDYNEQFF
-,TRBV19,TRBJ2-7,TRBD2,TGTGCCAGTAGTATCACTAGCGGGTCCTACGAGCAGTACTTC,CASSITSGSYEQYF
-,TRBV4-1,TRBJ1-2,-,TGCGCCAGCAGCCAAGCCCTGGTAGGGGGCTATGGCTACACCTTC,CASSQALVGGYGYTF
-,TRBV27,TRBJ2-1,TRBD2,TGTGCCAGCAGTTTATCTCTAGCGGGAGAATCCCACAATGAGCAGTTCTTC,CASSLSLAGESHNEQFF
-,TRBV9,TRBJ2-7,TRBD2,TGTGCCAGCAGCCCTAGGGAGTACGGGAGGGAGCAGTACTTC,CASSPREYGREQYF
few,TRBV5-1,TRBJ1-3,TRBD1,TGCGCCAGCAGCCCGGGACAGCCATCTGGAAACACCATATATTTT,CASSPGQPSGNTIYF
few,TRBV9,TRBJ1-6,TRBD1,TGTGCCAGCAGCGTAGGAGGGGGCGAGGATTCACCCCTCCACTTT,CASSVGGGEDSPLHF
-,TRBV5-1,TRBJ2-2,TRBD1,TGCGCCAGCAGCTTGGGGGACAGGAACACCGGGGAGCTGTTTTTT,CASSLGDRNTGELFF
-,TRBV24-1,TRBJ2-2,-,TGTGCCACCAGTGATTTGCCCCCGGATACCGGGGAGCTGTTTTTT,CATSDLPPDTGELFF
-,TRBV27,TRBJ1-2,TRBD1,TGTGCCAGCAGTTGGGACAGGGGGCGAGGCTACACCTTC,CASSWDRGRGYTF
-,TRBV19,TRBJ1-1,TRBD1,TGTGCCAGTAGTATTCAGGGGGCCCAATCTGAAGCTTTCTTT,CASSIQGAQSEAFF
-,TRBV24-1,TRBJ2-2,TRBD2,TGTGCCACCAGTGATTTGCGGAGGCAAGCGGGGGAGAGGAACACCGGGGAGCTGTTTTTT,CATSDLRRQAGERNTGELFF
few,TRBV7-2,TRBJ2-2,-,TGTGCCAGCAGCTTAGCCCCCGGGGGCGGGGAGCTGTTTTTT,CASSLAPGGGELFF
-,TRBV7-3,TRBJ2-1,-,TGTGCCAGCAGCTTATCTAGGGGTTTGAGTGAGCAGTTCTTC,CASSLSRGLSEQFF
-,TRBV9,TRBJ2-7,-,TGTGCCAGCAGCGTAGCTACGGGACAAGGACCTAGGGACGAGCAGTACTTC,CASSVATGQGPRDEQYF
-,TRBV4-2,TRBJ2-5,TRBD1,TGTGCCAGCAGTCAGGACAGGGGGCTTGAGACCCAGTACTTC,CASSQDRGLETQYF
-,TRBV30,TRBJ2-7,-,TGTGCCTGGACGGGGGGCCACGAGCAGTACTTC,CAWTGGHEQYF
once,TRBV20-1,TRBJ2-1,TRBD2,TGCAGTGCTAGTCTTCCTAGCGGGGGCTCCTACAATGAGCAGTTCTTC,CSASLPSGGSYNEQFF
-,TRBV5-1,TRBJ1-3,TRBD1,TGCGCCAGCAGCGCCTTTGGGACAGGGGACTCTGGAAACACCATATATTTT,CASSAFGTGDSGNTIYF
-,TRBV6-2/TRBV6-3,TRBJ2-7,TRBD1,TGTGCCAGCAGTTACCCAACGACAGGGTCCCGGGCCGAGCAGTACTTC,CASSYPTTGSRAEQYF
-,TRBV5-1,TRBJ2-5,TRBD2,TGCGCCAGCAGCGCGGCTCGGGGGGGCGAGACCCAGTACTTC,CASSAARGGETQYF
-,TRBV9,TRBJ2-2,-,TGTGCCAGCCTCGAGACCGGGGAGCTGTTTTTT,CASLETGELFF
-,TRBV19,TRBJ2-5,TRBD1,TGTGCCAGTAGTACCGGACAGGGCGGGGAGACCCAGTACTTC,CASSTGQGGETQYF
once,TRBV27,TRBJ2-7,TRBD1,TGTGCCAGCTGGACCGGGACAGGGACCTACGAGCAGTACTTC,CASWTGTGTYEQYF